The following is a T cell receptor beta chain sequence with its context. V was trimmed by 3 bases and J by 3 bases, leaving 15 bases between them. The CDR3 length is 17 residues. In germline, CDR1 is MNHNS, CDR2 SASEGT. Original processing methods: The assay estimated nucleated cells by amplifying reference gene primers. Measured with immunoSEQ multiplex PCR; TCRdb has only the in-frame clones, and not every one. V and J calls and clone size follow that table, whereas D and trimming were derived from the DNA. The table lists under 350,000 clones, around 90% of them singletons, with under 2.5% in the top ten. The data derive from a study of blood T cell repertoires in COVID-19. As for the study in general: The United States, Italy and Spain were the sources of the acute and convalescent COVID-19 samples.

This clonotype originated in a man aged 50-59 years with acute or convalescent COVID-19. Sequencing was done on a sample of peripheral blood. The chain is built from TRBV6-1 and TRBJ1-6; a weak D match, TRBD1 (6 bases). CDR3: CASSEGAGLFYNSPLHF. In DNA form, the CDR3 reads TGTGCCAGCAGTGAGGGGGCAGGTCTCTTCTATAATTCACCCCTCCACTTT.